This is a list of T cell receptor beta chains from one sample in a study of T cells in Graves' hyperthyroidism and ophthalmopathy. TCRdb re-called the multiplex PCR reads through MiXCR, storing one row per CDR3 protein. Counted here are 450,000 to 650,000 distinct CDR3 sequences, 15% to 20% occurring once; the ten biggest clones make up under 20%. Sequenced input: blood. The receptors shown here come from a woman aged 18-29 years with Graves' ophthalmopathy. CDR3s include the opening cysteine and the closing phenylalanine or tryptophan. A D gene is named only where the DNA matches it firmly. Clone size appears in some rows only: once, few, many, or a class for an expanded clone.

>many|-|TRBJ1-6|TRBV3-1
TGTGCCAGCAGCCAAGTGGGCAATTCACCCCTCCACTTT
CASSQVGNSPLHF
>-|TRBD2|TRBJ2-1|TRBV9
TGTGCCAGCAGCGAGCTACTAGCGGGGGCCTACAATGAGCAGTTCTTC
CASSELLAGAYNEQFF
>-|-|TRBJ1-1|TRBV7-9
TGTGCCAGTAGCCCCCCCCGTAGGATGAACACTGAAGCTTTCTTT
CASSPPRRMNTEAFF
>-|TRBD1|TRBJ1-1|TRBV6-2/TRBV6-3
TGTGCCAGCAGTTACTCGTATCAGGGGGCGACTGAAGCTTTCTTT
CASSYSYQGATEAFF
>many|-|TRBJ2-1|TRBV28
TGTGCCAGCCACACCCTGAGAGGCAATGAGCAGTTCTTC
CASHTLRGNEQFF
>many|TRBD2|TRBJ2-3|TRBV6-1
TGTGCCAGCAGAAAGGGTGGAGCGGGGTTGGAAGATACGCAGTATTTT
CASRKGGAGLEDTQYF
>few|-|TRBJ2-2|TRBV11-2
TGTGCCAGCAGCTTAGCGATGGGGAACACCGGGGAGCTGTTTTTT
CASSLAMGNTGELFF
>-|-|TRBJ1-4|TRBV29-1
TGCAGCGTTCTCGACAGCTTGAATGAAAAACTGTTTTTT
CSVLDSLNEKLFF
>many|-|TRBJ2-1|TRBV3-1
TGTGCCAGCAGCCTCGAGAGGGTGGTGGGTAGCGACGAGCAGTTCTTC
CASSLERVVGSDEQFF
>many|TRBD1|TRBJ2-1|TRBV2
TGTGCCAGCAGTGCTTCCACAGGGGGTAATTACAATGAGCAGTTCTTC
CASSASTGGNYNEQFF
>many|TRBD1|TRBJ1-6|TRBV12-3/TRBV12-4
TGTGCCAGCAGCCCCGGACAGGGGAGGTCACCCCTCCACTTT
CASSPGQGRSPLHF
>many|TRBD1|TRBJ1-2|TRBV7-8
TGTGCCAGCAGCTTGGCCCACCGCGGAGGGGACAGGGTTGCTGGCTACACCTTC
CASSLAHRGGDRVAGYTF
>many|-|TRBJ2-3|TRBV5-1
TGCGCCAGCAGCTTGGGGGAGGCCGGCGCAGATACGCAGTATTTT
CASSLGEAGADTQYF
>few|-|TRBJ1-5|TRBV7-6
TGTGCCAGCAGCCCAGAAAAGGCGGGGAATCAGCCCCAGCATTTT
CASSPEKAGNQPQHF
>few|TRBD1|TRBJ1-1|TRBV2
TGTGCCAGCAGTGAAGCAAGGGCAGGGGGAACTGAAGCTTTCTTT
CASSEARAGGTEAFF
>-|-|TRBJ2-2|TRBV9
TGTGCCAGCAGCGGAGCCTTTCCAGCTTCGAACACCGGGGAGCTGTTTTTT
CASSGAFPASNTGELFF
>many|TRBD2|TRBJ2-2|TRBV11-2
TGTGCCAGCAGCTTACTTCTAGCGGGAGTAGGTACCGGGGAGCTGTTTTTT
CASSLLLAGVGTGELFF
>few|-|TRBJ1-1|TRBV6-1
TGTGCCAGCAGCAAAGGACGGGGTCGAAACACTGAAGCTTTCTTT
CASSKGRGRNTEAFF
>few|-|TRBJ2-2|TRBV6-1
TGTGCCAGCAGACCACAGGGAACGAACACCGGGGAGCTGTTTTTT
CASRPQGTNTGELFF
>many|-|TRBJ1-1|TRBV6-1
TGTGCCAGCAGCAACCCTGGCACTGAAGCTTTCTTT
CASSNPGTEAFF
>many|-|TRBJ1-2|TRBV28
TGTGCCAGCAGTTTGCAGGGACTTACCTATGGCTACACCTTC
CASSLQGLTYGYTF
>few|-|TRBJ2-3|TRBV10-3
TGTGCCATCAGGGGACAGCGGGTAGATACGCAGTATTTT
CAIRGQRVDTQYF
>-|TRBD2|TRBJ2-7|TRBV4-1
TGCGCCAGCAGACGGGGGTGGGAGGGAGTACGTGCCGAGCAGTACTTC
CASRRGWEGVRAEQYF
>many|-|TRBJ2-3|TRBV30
TGTGCTGAGAGGCCCCGGGGCACAGATACGCAGTATTTT
CAERPRGTDTQYF
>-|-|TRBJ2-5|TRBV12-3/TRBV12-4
TGTGCCAGCACCTTGGGACTTACGGAGACCCAGTACTTC
CASTLGLTETQYF
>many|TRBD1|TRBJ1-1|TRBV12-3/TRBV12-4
TGTGCCAGCAGTCTTACAGGGGGGAAGGGCACTGAAGCTTTCTTT
CASSLTGGKGTEAFF
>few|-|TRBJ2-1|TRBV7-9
TGTGCCAGCAGCCCCCCGGGGGGCCTAAGAAATGAGCAGTTCTTC
CASSPPGGLRNEQFF
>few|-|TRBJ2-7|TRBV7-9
TGTGCCAGCAGCTTAGGGTCCTACGGGCAGTACTTC
CASSLGSYGQYF
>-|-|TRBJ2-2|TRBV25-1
TGTGCCAGCAGTACCCCCCTGGGGACCGGGGAGCTGTTTTTT
CASSTPLGTGELFF
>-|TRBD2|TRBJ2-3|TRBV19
TGTGCCAGTAGTATAGACCCCCTTCCCGGGACTAGCGGCACAGATACGCAGTATTTT
CASSIDPLPGTSGTDTQYF
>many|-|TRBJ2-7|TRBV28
TGTGCCACAGAGAACTCCTACGAGCAGTACTTC
CATENSYEQYF
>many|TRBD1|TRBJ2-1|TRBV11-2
TGTGCCAGCAGCTTAGGGCTACAGGGGTTGCGTGAGCAGTTCTTC
CASSLGLQGLREQFF
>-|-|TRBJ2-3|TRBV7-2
TGTGCCAGCAGCTCAGGAGTCCCAGATACGCAGTATTTT
CASSSGVPDTQYF
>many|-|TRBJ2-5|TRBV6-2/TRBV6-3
TGTGCCAGCAGTTCTTCACAAAGGGGGACCCAGTACTTC
CASSSSQRGTQYF
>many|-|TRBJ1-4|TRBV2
TGTGCCAGCAGTGCCCAGGGATGGGAAAAACTGTTTTTT
CASSAQGWEKLFF
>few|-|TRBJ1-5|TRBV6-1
TGTGCCAGCAGAATTGCGGTCAATCAGCCCCAGCATTTT
CASRIAVNQPQHF
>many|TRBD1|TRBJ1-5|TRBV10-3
TGTGCCATCAGCGAGGGCAGTGGACAGGGGCAGCCCCAGCATTTT
CAISEGSGQGQPQHF
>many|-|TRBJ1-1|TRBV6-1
TGTGCCAGCAGAGCCTACAGGAACACTGAAGCTTTCTTT
CASRAYRNTEAFF
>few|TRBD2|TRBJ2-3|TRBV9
TGTGCCACCGCTAGCGGGGGCACAGATACGCAGTATTTT
CATASGGTDTQYF
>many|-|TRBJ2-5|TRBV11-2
TGTGCCAGCAGCTTAGGACAGCCCCAAGAGACCCAGTACTTC
CASSLGQPQETQYF
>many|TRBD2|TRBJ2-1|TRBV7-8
TGTGCCAGCAGCTTAGTTCCTAGCGGGAGTTCCTACAATGAGCAGTTCTTC
CASSLVPSGSSYNEQFF
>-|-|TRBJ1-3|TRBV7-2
TGTGCCAGCAGAGAGACCGGGGTCTCTGGAAACACCATATATTTT
CASRETGVSGNTIYF
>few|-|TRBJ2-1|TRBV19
TGTGCCAGTAGTATAGGTCCATCCGGCGCCAATGAGCAGTTCTTC
CASSIGPSGANEQFF
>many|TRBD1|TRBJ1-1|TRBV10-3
TGTGCCATCACCCCGGACAGGGGGAACACTGAAGCTTTCTTT
CAITPDRGNTEAFF
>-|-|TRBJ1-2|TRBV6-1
TGTGCCAGCAGTGAAGGGGGAGGAGTCTATGGCTACACCTTC
CASSEGGGVYGYTF
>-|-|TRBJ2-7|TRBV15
TGTGCCACCAGCAGAGATGCACAGAGGGAGCAGTACTTC
CATSRDAQREQYF
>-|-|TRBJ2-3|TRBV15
TGTGCCACCAGCAGAGACCCCTTGAGGGGGGGAGATACGCAGTATTTT
CATSRDPLRGGDTQYF
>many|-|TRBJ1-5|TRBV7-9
TGTGCCAGCAGCCTACAGGGTTCTAACAATCAGCCCCAGCATTTT
CASSLQGSNNQPQHF
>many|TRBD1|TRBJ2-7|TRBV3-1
TGTGCCAGCAGCCCGGGACAGGGGTCCTACGAGCAGTACTTC
CASSPGQGSYEQYF
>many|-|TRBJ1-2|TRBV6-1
TGTGCCAGCAGCGCTCGCCTCTTGGACTATGGCTACACCTTC
CASSARLLDYGYTF
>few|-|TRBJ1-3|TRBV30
TGTGCCTGGAGTCAGGGCAGGGAAGGAAACACCATATATTTT
CAWSQGREGNTIYF
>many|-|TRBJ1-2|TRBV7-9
TGTGCCAGCAGCTCCGGGACGATGGGAGGCTACACCTTC
CASSSGTMGGYTF
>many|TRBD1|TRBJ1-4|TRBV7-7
TGTGCTAGCAGCTTTGGACAGGGTGAAAAACTGTTTTTT
CASSFGQGEKLFF
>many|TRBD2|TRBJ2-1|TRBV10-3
TGTGCCATCAGTGACGTAGCGGGTCAGAACAATGAGCAGTTCTTC
CAISDVAGQNNEQFF